Each of the 26 T cell receptor beta chains below was sequenced from the same sample in a study of T cells after somatic rescue of genetic block. Method: immunoSEQ multiplex PCR; TCRdb's copy keeps in-frame clones and lacks some. The sample includes around 52,000 clones, 90% to 97% of them seen just once. The specimen sequenced was peripheral blood mononuclear cells (PBMCs). The receptor source for this set is a child under two years old.

The gene calls are TRBV7-9 and TRBJ2-5; D is ambiguous. The CDR3 is 10 residues long. Germline V gene sequence: CDR1 SEHNR, CDR2 FQNEAQ (reference sequence). Trimming shortened V by 5 bases and J by 2 bases, and 0 bases separated the two germline ends. CDR3 bases: TGTGCCAGCAGCCAAGAGACCCAGTACTTC. Translating gives CASSQETQYF.

The V gene is TRBV6-5, the J gene TRBJ2-7, with D perhaps matching TRBD2 (5 bases). The CDR3 runs 11 residues. Trimming removed 7 bases at V and 7 bases at J, with 11 bases between. Germline V gene lookup returns CDR1 MNHEY and CDR2 SVGAGI. CDR3 sequence: CASTERGEQYF. CDR3 in DNA: TGTGCCAGCACCGAGAGAGGGGAGCAGTACTTC.

The rearrangement joins TRBV28 to TRBJ2-1, with 8 bases matching TRBD2. This CDR3 has 13 amino acids. The germline V gene encodes CDR1 MDHEN and CDR2 SYDVKM. V shed 6 bases and J 5 bases; nucleotides not matched to a gene: 3. The CDR3: CASSVAGNNEQFF. The CDR3 DNA follows: TGTGCCAGCAGCGTAGCGGGGAACAATGAGCAGTTCTTC.

J is TRBJ2-7 and V is TRBV2; D gene ambiguous. Germline CDR1 and CDR2: SNHLY and FYNNEI. The CDR3 runs 10 residues. V lost 2 bases, J lost 9 bases, and 5 bases lay in between. The DNA for the CDR3 is TGTGCCAGCAGTGAAATTGTGCAGTACTTC. Its translation: CASSEIVQYF.

The chain carries TRBV11-2 and TRBJ2-7, with 9 bases identical to TRBD1. The J segment lost 3 bases and the V segment lost 3 bases, leaving 6 bases of the junction unmatched. The CDR3 contains 15 residues. The germline gives CDR1 SGHAT, CDR2 FQNNGV. In nucleotides, the CDR3 is TGTGCCAGCAGCTTGGAGGGACAGGGTTTCTACGAGCAGTACTTC. The encoded protein is CASSLEGQGFYEQYF.

V is TRBV9 and J is TRBJ1-2; D perhaps matches TRBD1 (5 bases). The germline V and J ends were trimmed by 0 bases and 5 bases, with 14 bases remaining between them. CDR1 is SGDLS and CDR2 is YYNGEE in the germline V gene. This CDR3 contains 15 residues. The CDR3 DNA follows: TGTGCCAGCAGCGTAGCTAGCTCGAGGGGATATGGCTACACCTTC. Translating gives CASSVASSRGYGYTF.

This chain uses TRBV4-2 with TRBJ1-3; D unclear. Trimming cost V 1 base and J 0 bases, with 7 bases left between them. Per germline, CDR1 LGHNA and CDR2 YNFKEQ. CDR3 length: 15 amino acids. CDR3 amino acids: CASSQAGFSGNTIYF. CDR3 nucleotide sequence: TGTGCCAGCAGCCAAGCGGGGTTCTCTGGAAACACCATATATTTT.

The rearrangement links TRBV7-3 to TRBJ2-2; the match to TRBD2 covers 8 bases. Germline CDR1 SGHTA, CDR2 FQGTGA. CDR3 length equals 17 residues. J was trimmed by 1 base and V by 0 bases; bases with no gene match: 4. Written as DNA, the CDR3 is TGTGCCAGCAGCTTAACCCCAACTAGCGGGAACACCGGGGAGCTGTTTTTT. Its translation is CASSLTPTSGNTGELFF.

This chain links TRBV11-3 with TRBJ1-2, with unresolved D. Germline V CDR1 and CDR2: SGHNT, YENEEA. The length of the CDR3 is 16 residues. Between the trimmed V and J ends, which lost 10 bases and 2 bases, there was a span of 23 bases. CDR3 protein: CATWKGSPIPNYGYTF. The CDR3 DNA is TGTGCCACCTGGAAGGGCAGCCCTATCCCAAACTATGGCTACACCTTC.

The V gene is TRBV5-1, the J gene TRBJ1-2, with D perhaps matching TRBD1 (5 bases). Trimming left V 7 bases short and J 2 bases short, with 6 bases between. CDR3 length: 11 amino acids. Germline V CDR1 and CDR2: SGHRS, YFSETQ. The CDR3 bases are TGCGCCAGCGGGGACAACTATGGCTACACCTTC. Translating gives CASGDNYGYTF.

The chain links TRBV6-1 to TRBJ1-2; 7 bases agree with TRBD1. CDR1 and CDR2 (germline): MNHNS, SASEGT. The CDR3 runs to 14 residues. Losses at the gene ends were 4 bases for V and 4 bases for J; bases not matched to a gene: 6. CDR3: CASSVTGMVYGYTF. The CDR3 nucleotides read TGTGCCAGCAGTGTGACAGGGATGGTCTATGGCTACACCTTC.

J is TRBJ2-7 and V is TRBV10-1; TRBD1 agrees at 8 bases. Trimming removed 3 bases from V and 6 bases from J; junction bases left unmatched: 1. This CDR3 has 12 amino acids. Germline V gene lookup returns CDR1 WNHNN and CDR2 SYGVQD (reference sequence). The CDR3: CASSDRGREQYF. CDR3 in DNA: TGCGCCAGCAGTGACAGGGGGCGCGAGCAGTACTTC.

In its sample, this clone was seen once. The chain combines TRBV4-3 with TRBJ1-4, with TRBD1 matching 7 bases. Trimming removed 0 bases from V and 1 base from J; junction bases left unmatched: 5. Germline V gene data show CDR1 as LGHNA and CDR2 as YSLEER. The CDR3 is 17 amino acids. The CDR3 sequence is CASSQDVRTGTNEKLFF. In nucleotides, the CDR3 is TGCGCCAGCAGCCAAGATGTCCGGACAGGAACTAATGAAAAACTGTTTTTT.

The rearrangement uses TRBV2 and TRBJ1-3, with a possible D match to TRBD1 (6 bases). Germline V gene lookup returns CDR1 SNHLY and CDR2 FYNNEI. Trimming cost V 4 bases and J 2 bases, with 9 bases left between them. There are 14 residues in the CDR3. DNA of the CDR3: TGTGCCAGCAGTGGGAAGGGGGCTGGAAACACCATATATTTT. Translated, it gives CASSGKGAGNTIYF.

V usage is TRBV28 and J usage is TRBJ1-2, with 7 bases identical to TRBD1. Germline loops: CDR1 MDHEN, CDR2 SYDVKM. The CDR3 runs 13 residues. With 5 bases clipped from V and 5 bases from J, the junction kept 5 bases outside the gene matches. This CDR3 is CASSHGTEYGYTF. The CDR3 nucleotides read TGTGCCAGCAGTCACGGGACAGAGTATGGCTACACCTTC.

The chain has TRBV5-1 and TRBJ2-7; tentatively, D is TRBD1 (5 bases). Trimming left V 3 bases short and J 0 bases short, with 10 bases between. The germline CDR1 and CDR2 sequences are SGHRS and YFSETQ. CDR3 size: 14 residues. Written as DNA, the CDR3 is TGCGCCAGCAGCTGGGGCGAGTCCTCCTACGAGCAGTACTTC. Residues: CASSWGESSYEQYF.

The V and J genes are TRBV9 and TRBJ2-3; 11 bases fit TRBD2. This CDR3 has 16 amino acids. The V gene end was trimmed by 4 bases and the J gene end by 2 bases; junction bases not matched to a gene: 6. CDR1 and CDR2 (germline): SGDLS, YYNGEE. CDR3 sequence: CASSSGLADSTDTQYF. CDR3 sequence (DNA): TGTGCCAGCAGCTCGGGACTAGCGGACTCCACAGATACGCAGTATTTT.

This chain links TRBV2 with TRBJ1-4; no reliable D call. CDR3 length: 13 amino acids. Trimming pared 3 bases from V and 0 bases from J, leaving 2 bases between. Germline lookup yields CDR1 SNHLY and CDR2 FYNNEI. CDR3 residues: CASSDTTNEKLFF. In nucleotides, the CDR3 is TGTGCCAGCAGTGACACAACTAATGAAAAACTGTTTTTT.

The gene calls are TRBV6-1 and TRBJ2-7, with D possibly being TRBD1 or TRBD2 (6 bases each). Trimming pared 1 base from V and 6 bases from J, leaving 16 bases between. From germline, CDR1 is MNHNS and CDR2 SASEGT. The CDR3 spans 15 residues. CDR3 sequence reads: CASSEGRGGTLEQYF. Written as DNA, the CDR3 is TGTGCCAGCAGTGAAGGTAGAGGGGGGACACTCGAGCAGTACTTC.

The CDR3 DNA reads TGTGCCAGTAGTATAAGGGGGCTTATGAACACTGAAGCTTTCTTT. Translating gives CASSIRGLMNTEAFF. The genes are TRBV19 and TRBJ1-1; 7 nucleotides line up with TRBD1. The CDR3 spans 15 residues. J was trimmed by 0 bases and V by 2 bases; bases with no gene match: 3. CDR1 and CDR2 (germline): LNHDA, SQIVND (reference sequence). Together with reference TRBV19 and TRBJ1-1, the CDR3 gives the full variable domain: DGGITQSPKYLFRKEGQNVTLSCEQNLNHDAMYWYRQDPGQGLRLIYYSQIVNDFQKGDIAEGYSVSREKKESFPLTVTSAQKNPTAFYLCASSIRGLMNTEAFFGQGTRLTVV.

The V call is TRBV5-1, the J call TRBJ2-2, with 8 bases aligning to TRBD2. Germline-derived CDR1 and CDR2 are SGHRS and YFSETQ. The J segment lost 6 bases and the V segment lost 0 bases, leaving 1 base of the junction unmatched. The CDR3 has 14 residues. The CDR3 loop is CASSLDGRAGELFF. The CDR3 DNA is TGCGCCAGCAGCTTGGACGGGAGGGCCGGGGAGCTGTTTTTT.

This sequence joins TRBV4-2 and TRBJ1-5, with TRBD1 as a possible D gene (5 bases). Trimming stripped 4 bases from V and 1 base from J, with 8 bases between. Germline values: CDR1 LGHNA, CDR2 YNFKEQ. CDR3 length: 14 amino acids. CDR3 DNA: TGTGCCAGCAGCCCCCGGGACAGCAATCAGCCCCAGCATTTT. Amino acids: CASSPRDSNQPQHF.

The chain links TRBV5-1 to TRBJ1-6; D call uncertain. Trimming stripped 0 bases from V and 10 bases from J, with 11 bases between. Germline-derived CDR1 and CDR2 are SGHRS and YFSETQ. The CDR3 contains 14 residues. The DNA for the CDR3 is TGCGCCAGCAGCTTGGGGGATGCGGGGTCACCCCTCCACTTT. The encoded protein is CASSLGDAGSPLHF. Combining the CDR3 with reference TRBV5-1 and TRBJ1-6 gives the whole variable domain KAGVTQTPRYLIKTRGQQVTLSCSPISGHRSVSWYQQTPGQGLQFLFEYFSETQRNKGNFPGRFSGRQFSNSRSEMNVSTLELGDSALYLCASSLGDAGSPLHFGNGTRLTVT.

J is TRBJ2-5 and V is TRBV4-2, with D maybe TRBD2 (6 bases). The J call may be mistaken, given a closer DNA end match to TRBJ2-7. This CDR3 comprises 15 residues. The germline V gene has CDR1 LGHNA and CDR2 YNFKEQ. The CDR3 is CASSQGLVSSYEQYF. In DNA form, the CDR3 reads TGTGCCAGCAGCCAGGGACTTGTTAGCTCCTACGAGCAGTACTTC.

The rearrangement links TRBV30 to TRBJ1-2; 8 nucleotides match TRBD1. The CDR3 loop spans 13 amino acids. The ends lost 3 bases at V and 5 bases at J; junction bases unmatched: 5. From germline, CDR1 is GTSNPN and CDR2 SVGIG (reference sequence). Here the CDR3 reads CAWRDRVKYGYTF. In nucleotides, the CDR3 is TGTGCCTGGAGGGACAGGGTAAAGTATGGCTACACCTTC.

This sequence joins TRBV30 and TRBJ2-7, with D possibly being TRBD2 (7 bases). The germline V gene encodes CDR1 GTSNPN and CDR2 SVGIG (reference sequence). The CDR3 extends over 10 amino acids. The CDR3 spells CAWSIGGGLV. CDR3 DNA sequence: TGTGCCTGGAGTATCGGCGGGGGCTTAGTC.